These 29 T cell receptor beta chains came from one sample sequenced in a study of technical replicates of blood from a few donors. Using immunoSEQ multiplex PCR, the repertoire was profiled, and TCRdb retains in-frame clones only, with some absent. The table lists some 15,000 clones, 84% of them singletons. The source material was PBMCs. The receptors derive from a human donor in good health.

The chain links TRBV19 to TRBJ1-2; a weak D match, TRBD1 (5 bases). V was shortened by 4 bases and J by 7 bases, with 13 bases between the two germline ends. From germline, CDR1 is LNHDA and CDR2 SQIVND (reference sequence). This CDR3 region has 13 residues. The CDR3 here is CASSTQGRGGYTF. The CDR3, as DNA: TGTGCCAGTAGTACGCAGGGTCGAGGTGGCTACACCTTC.

The chain recombines TRBV5-1 with TRBJ2-1, with TRBD2 matching 11 bases. This CDR3 is built from 15 residues. V lost 2 bases and J lost 4; bases outside the gene matches: 2. Germline loops: CDR1 SGHRS, CDR2 YFSETQ. The CDR3 spells CASSFSSGGYNEQFF. CDR3 nucleotides: TGCGCCAGCAGCTTCTCTAGCGGGGGGTACAATGAGCAGTTCTTC.

The chain carries TRBV10-3 and TRBJ2-3, with 7 bases matching TRBD1. Germline-derived CDR1 and CDR2 are ENHRY and SYGVKD. The CDR3 has 16 amino acids. J gave up 5 bases and V 3 bases, and 11 bases lay outside the gene matches. As DNA, the CDR3 is TGTGCCATCAGTGACCAAGACCCGAGACAGGGAGATACGCAGTATTTT. It is translated as CAISDQDPRQGDTQYF.

The chain combines TRBV2 with TRBJ2-2; 9 nucleotides match TRBD2. There are 16 residues in the CDR3. Germline CDR1 reads SNHLY; CDR2 reads FYNNEI. Unmatched junction bases numbered 3, after V lost 4 bases and J lost 0 bases. CDR3 bases: TGTGCCAGCAGTGGCTTAGCGGGAGCGAACACCGGGGAGCTGTTTTTT. Encoded protein: CASSGLAGANTGELFF.

This rearrangement joins TRBV29-1 to TRBJ2-7, with D possibly being TRBD2 (6 bases). Germline V lookup: CDR1 SQVTM, CDR2 ANQGSEA. V dropped 6 bases and J dropped 0 bases, with 18 bases sitting between them. The length of the CDR3 is 15 residues. DNA for the CDR3: TGCAGCGTCGCCGGAGACGGGGGAAGCTCCTACGAGCAGTACTTC. Its translation is CSVAGDGGSSYEQYF.

V and J are TRBV19 and TRBJ2-7; 13 bases agree with TRBD2. The germline CDR1 and CDR2 sequences are LNHDA and SQIVND (reference sequence). With 1 base clipped from V and 3 bases from J, the junction kept 3 bases outside the gene matches. This CDR3 is 16 amino acids long. CDR3 coding DNA: TGTGCCAGTAGTATAGCTGGACTAGCGGGAGTCTACGAGCAGTACTTC. It translates to CASSIAGLAGVYEQYF.

This clone was recorded only once. The genes are TRBV5-1 and TRBJ2-3, with 7 bases that match TRBD2. The CDR3 totals 14 residues. Germline V gene sequence: CDR1 SGHRS, CDR2 YFSETQ. V lost 1 base, J lost 5 bases, and 4 bases stayed unmatched. The CDR3 DNA follows: TGCGCCAGCAGCTTGTCTAGCGGAGTAGATACGCAGTATTTT. Amino acid sequence: CASSLSSGVDTQYF.

The V gene is TRBV27, the J gene TRBJ2-3; D unclear. CDR1 and CDR2 (germline): MNHEY, SMNVEV (reference sequence). This CDR3 has 11 amino acids. V dropped 4 bases and J dropped 3 bases, with 2 bases sitting between them. The CDR3 nucleotides are TGTGCCAGCAGTTCGACAGATACGCAGTATTTT. As protein: CASSSTDTQYF.

V usage is TRBV18 and J usage is TRBJ2-7; 8 bases are a match to TRBD1. This CDR3 is built from 16 residues. V trimming: 0 bases; J trimming: 0 bases; junction bases outside the gene matches: 4. Germline V gene sequence: CDR1 KGHSH, CDR2 LQKENI. CDR3 protein: CASSPPDRASSYEQYF. The CDR3 coding sequence is TGTGCCAGCTCACCACCGGACAGGGCGAGCTCCTACGAGCAGTACTTC.

This clone was observed a single time. The CDR3 coding sequence is TGTGCCAGTAGTTCAGGGGGCAATCAGCCCCAGCATTTT. This codes for CASSSGGNQPQHF. This rearrangement joins TRBV19 to TRBJ1-5; D perhaps matches TRBD1 (6 bases). From germline, CDR1 is LNHDA and CDR2 SQIVND (reference sequence). There are 13 residues in the CDR3. Trimming took off 5 bases at V and 2 bases at J, with 7 bases between the two ends.

The chain uses TRBV18 and TRBJ2-5; 9 bases line up with TRBD2. The V segment lost 0 bases and the J segment 5 bases; nucleotides outside the gene matches: 13. CDR3 size: 18 residues. Per the germline V gene, CDR1 is KGHSH and CDR2 is LQKENI. Written as DNA, the CDR3 is TGTGCCAGCTCACCACCGAGGGGTAGCGGGAGTTATAGCGAGACCCAGTACTTC. This sequence encodes CASSPPRGSGSYSETQYF.

This clone was picked up one time. The chain uses TRBV6-1 and TRBJ2-7; D ambiguous. V was shortened by 4 bases and J by 1 base, with 8 bases between the two germline ends. The CDR3 totals 13 residues. The germline CDR1 and CDR2 sequences are MNHNS and SASEGT. The CDR3 here is CASSVMRSYEQYF. Written as DNA, the CDR3 is TGTGCCAGCAGTGTTATGAGATCCTACGAGCAGTACTTC.

The genes are TRBV7-6 and TRBJ1-4, with unresolved D. The germline CDR1 and CDR2 sequences are SGHVS and FNYEAQ. The length of the CDR3 is 12 residues. V shed 6 bases and J shed 8 bases, with 10 bases lying between them. The CDR3 loop reads CASSFPQEKLFF. CDR3 in DNA: TGTGCCAGCAGTTTCCCCCAGGAAAAACTGTTTTTT.

The J gene is TRBJ2-5, the V gene TRBV28; unclear D gene. Trimming shortened V by 2 bases and J by 10 bases, and 11 bases separated the two germline ends. This CDR3 comprises 12 residues. Germline CDR1 MDHEN, CDR2 SYDVKM. The CDR3 protein is CASSLETRSQYF. The CDR3 DNA is TGTGCCAGCAGTTTAGAGACGAGGAGCCAGTACTTC.

The rearrangement joins TRBV19 to TRBJ2-7; TRBD2 aligns across 9 bases. This CDR3 spans 14 amino acids. J was trimmed by 3 bases and V by 6 bases; bases with no gene match: 6. Germline CDR1 LNHDA, CDR2 SQIVND (reference sequence). The CDR3 protein is CASSMTSGGYEQYF. In nucleotides, the CDR3 is TGTGCCAGTAGCATGACTAGCGGTGGCTACGAGCAGTACTTC.

The V gene is TRBV21-1, the J gene TRBJ2-3; TRBD2 is the table's D call, not checked against the DNA. TRBV21-1 represents a pseudogene. The CDR3 loop spans 15 amino acids. The CDR3 DNA reads TGTGCCAGCAGCAACGGGCGGGAGTGCACAGATACGCAGTATTTT. Protein product: CASSNGRECTDTQYF.

The chain uses TRBV28 and TRBJ2-1; 10 bases agree with TRBD2. With V trimmed by 5 bases and J by 5 bases, 9 bases remained unmatched. The CDR3 is made up of 16 amino acids. Germline V gene sequence: CDR1 MDHEN, CDR2 SYDVKM. CDR3 nucleotides: TGTGCCAGCAGTGCCTCTAGCGGGAGTGCGGACAATGAGCAGTTCTTC. As protein: CASSASSGSADNEQFF.

This clone came up a few times. This chain joins TRBV7-3 and TRBJ1-2; TRBD1 agrees at 8 bases. J lost 4 bases, V lost 5 bases, and 9 bases had no gene match. CDR1 and CDR2 from the germline V gene are SGHTA and FQGTGA. This CDR3 contains 15 residues. Here the CDR3 reads CASSTPGGPGYGYTF. The CDR3 nucleotides are TGTGCCAGCAGCACACCAGGGGGCCCGGGCTATGGCTACACCTTC.

V usage is TRBV5-1 and J usage is TRBJ1-2; no clear D. The V gene lost 4 bases and the J gene lost 4 bases, with 20 bases spanning the gap. Per the germline V gene, CDR1 is SGHRS and CDR2 is YFSETQ. This CDR3 contains 16 residues. CDR3 protein: CASSPNRENGIYGYTF. The DNA of the CDR3 is TGCGCCAGCAGCCCAAATAGGGAGAATGGAATCTATGGCTACACCTTC.

The J gene is TRBJ2-5, the V gene TRBV11-2; D is undetermined. CDR3 length: 13 amino acids. Trimming removed 1 base from V and 0 bases from J, with 3 bases in between. Germline CDR1 SGHAT, CDR2 FQNNGV. The CDR3 here is CASSLAYQETQYF. As DNA, the CDR3 is TGTGCCAGCAGCTTAGCGTACCAAGAGACCCAGTACTTC.

As regards this clone: One end of the junction varies from germline; a read error may be responsible. This rearrangement joins TRBV11-2 to TRBJ1-2; possible D gene TRBD1, 5 bases. Germline V gives CDR1 SGHAT, CDR2 FQNNGV. The CDR3 totals 13 residues. As DNA, the CDR3 is TGTGCCAGCAGGTTCCTGGGGCGGATGGGAAGGGACTTC. Amino acid sequence: CASRFLGRMGRDF.

The V and J genes are TRBV5-4 and TRBJ1-3, with D perhaps TRBD1 (6 bases). Germline CDR1 SGHNT, CDR2 YYREEE (reference sequence). The CDR3 runs to 15 residues. V was trimmed by 0 bases and J by 4 bases, leaving 11 bases between them. The CDR3 coding sequence is TGTGCCAGCAGCTTGGATGGGGGCAGAGGAAACACCATATATTTT. Its translation: CASSLDGGRGNTIYF.

The genes are TRBV6-6 and TRBJ2-5; TRBD2 is a possible D gene (6 bases). From germline, CDR1 is MNHNY and CDR2 SVGAGI (reference sequence). The CDR3 runs to 13 residues. Between the trimmed V and J ends, which lost 8 bases and 5 bases, there was a span of 15 bases. The DNA of the CDR3 is TGTGCCAGCTCGAGGGACTGGAGGGAGACCCAGTACTTC. Residues: CASSRDWRETQYF.

The genes are TRBV2 and TRBJ1-1, with 9 positions matching TRBD1. The CDR3 totals 13 residues. After removal of 8 bases from V and 1 base from J, the junction contained 2 bases not matched to a gene. The germline gives CDR1 SNHLY, CDR2 FYNNEI. The CDR3 region has the DNA TGTGCCAGCTCGGGACAGGGGAACACTGAAGCTTTCTTT. Residues: CASSGQGNTEAFF. The full variable domain, rest sourced from reference TRBV2 and TRBJ1-1, is EPEVTQTPSHQVTQMGQEVILRCVPISNHLYFYWYRQILGQKVEFLVSFYNNEISEKSEIFDDQFSVERPDGSNFTLKIRSTKLEDSAMYFCASSGQGNTEAFFGQGTRLTVV.

This clone was counted a few times. This chain links TRBV6-1 with TRBJ1-2, with 8 bases aligning to TRBD1. J gave up 8 bases and V 10 bases, and 9 bases lay outside the gene matches. Germline lookup yields CDR1 MNHNS and CDR2 SASEGT. The CDR3 totals 12 residues. In nucleotides, the CDR3 is TGTGCCATCGATGGACAGGGTAGGGGCTACACCTTC. Amino acid sequence: CAIDGQGRGYTF.

V and J are TRBV6-1 and TRBJ2-4, with 7 bases identical to TRBD1. CDR1 is MNHNS and CDR2 is SASEGT in the germline V gene. CDR3 length equals 17 residues. Unmatched junction bases numbered 7, after V lost 2 bases and J lost 0 bases. The CDR3 is CASSERDRVSAKNIQYF. CDR3 DNA: TGTGCCAGCAGTGAAAGAGACAGGGTATCAGCCAAAAACATTCAGTACTTC.

The chain carries TRBV5-1 and TRBJ2-3; 11 nucleotides match TRBD2. The CDR3 spans 16 residues. Germline trimming cut 2 bases from V and 0 bases from J; bases unmatched to any gene: 2. CDR1 is SGHRS, CDR2 YFSETQ, per germline. The CDR3 nucleotides read TGCGCCAGCAGCTTAGGGACTAGCGGTAGCACAGATACGCAGTATTTT. Protein sequence: CASSLGTSGSTDTQYF.

The V gene is TRBV6-1, the J gene TRBJ2-4; D may be TRBD2 (6 bases). There are 17 residues in the CDR3. With 3 bases removed from V and 0 bases from J, the gap between germline ends came to 15 bases. The germline gives CDR1 MNHNS, CDR2 SASEGT. The DNA for the CDR3 is TGTGCCAGCAGTGAGATTGGGGGGTTCTTAGCCAAAAACATTCAGTACTTC. Protein sequence: CASSEIGGFLAKNIQYF.

On this clone itself: An end of the junction differs from the germline gene, which may be a read error. This chain links TRBV28 with TRBJ1-1; 10 bases are a match to TRBD1. Germline V gene sequence: CDR1 MDHEN, CDR2 SYDVKM. This CDR3 is 15 amino acids long. CDR3 sequence (DNA): TGTGCCAGCAGTCCAGGGACAGGGGCCCTTCCCTTTTCCCTATTT. Protein product: CASSPGTGALPFSLF.